This TCR beta chain was sequenced in a study of T cell responses to AZD1222 COVID-19 vaccine. Repertoires were generated with immunoSEQ multiplex PCR, while TCRdb's copy carries only in-frame clones and drops some. This table has fewer than 150,000 clones, approximately 86% appearing once. This CDR3 is 15 amino acids long. V lost 1 base to trimming and J lost 3 bases; unmatched junction nucleotides: 3. The germline V gene encodes CDR1 SGHDT and CDR2 YYEEEE. This chain joins TRBV5-6 and TRBJ1-5; the match to TRBD1 covers 8 bases. Sequenced here: peripheral blood, sampled on day 0 of AZD1222 vaccination. The clonotype was recovered from an adult in good health. The CDR3, as DNA: TGTGCCAGCAGCTTGACAGGGGGGAACAATCAGCCCCAGCATTTT. Residues: CASSLTGGNNQPQHF.